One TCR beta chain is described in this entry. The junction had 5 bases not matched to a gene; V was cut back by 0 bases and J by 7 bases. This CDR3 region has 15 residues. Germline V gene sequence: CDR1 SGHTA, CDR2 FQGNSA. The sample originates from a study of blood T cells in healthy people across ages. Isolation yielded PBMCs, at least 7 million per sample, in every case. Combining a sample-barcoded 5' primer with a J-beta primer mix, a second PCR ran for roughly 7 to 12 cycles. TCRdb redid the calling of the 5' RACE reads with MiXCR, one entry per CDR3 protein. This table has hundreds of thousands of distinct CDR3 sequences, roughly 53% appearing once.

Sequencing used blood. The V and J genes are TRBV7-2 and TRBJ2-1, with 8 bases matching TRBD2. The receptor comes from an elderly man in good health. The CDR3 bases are TGTGCCAGCAGCTTAGCAGGGACTAGTTCAAATGAGCAGTTCTTC. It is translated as CASSLAGTSSNEQFF.